This entry lists 31 T cell receptor beta chains sequenced from one sample in a study of breast tumors, draining lymph nodes, adjacent tissues. Axillary draining lymph nodes of breast cancer patients supplied the node samples. TCRdb independently ran MiXCR on the multiplex PCR reads; one entry per CDR3 protein. The data show some 100,000 distinct CDR3 sequences, 21% seen once. Sequences were obtained from axillary lymph node tissue. These receptor sequences come from a female donor with breast cancer. Some clones in this sample may be carry-over from other donors' samples.

Comments on this clonotype: A much larger clone differs by one base, so this may be a read error. The V call is TRBV11-3, the J call TRBJ2-1; 11 bases match TRBD2. The length of the CDR3 is 13 residues. The V gene end was trimmed by 1 base and the J gene end by 10 bases; junction bases not matched to a gene: 0. Germline V gene lookup returns CDR1 SGHNT and CDR2 YENEEA. As DNA, the CDR3 is TGTGCCAGCAGCTTAGGACTAGCGGGGGAGCAGTTCTTC. This codes for CASSLGLAGEQFF.

This clonotype came up many times. J is TRBJ1-5 and V is TRBV7-2; 7 bases match TRBD1. The CDR3 is 13 residues long. J lost 7 bases, V lost 3 bases, and 3 bases had no gene match. Germline-derived CDR1 and CDR2 are SGHTA and FQGNSA. The CDR3 loop is CASSFNRGQPQHF. The CDR3 nucleotides are TGTGCCAGCAGCTTTAACAGGGGCCAGCCCCAGCATTTT. Combining the CDR3 with reference TRBV7-2 and TRBJ1-5 gives the whole variable domain GAGVSQSPSNKVTEKGKDVELRCDPISGHTALYWYRQSLGQGLEFLIYFQGNSAPDKSGLPSDRFSAERTGGSVSTLTIQRTQQEDSAVYLCASSFNRGQPQHFGDGTRLSIL.

In this sample, this clonotype turned up many times. The CDR3 DNA follows: TGTGCCAGCAGCTTAGCACCGGGACCTTCCTACGAGCAGTACTTC. Protein product: CASSLAPGPSYEQYF. V is TRBV7-3 and J is TRBJ2-7, with D possibly being TRBD1 or TRBD2 (5 bases each). Germline V gene sequence: CDR1 SGHTA, CDR2 FQGTGA. The CDR3 has 15 residues. The V and J ends lost 2 bases and 1 base respectively, with 12 bases between them.

In this sample, this clonotype turned up many times. V is TRBV5-1 and J is TRBJ2-7, with TRBD1 identical over 8 bases. CDR3 length: 16 amino acids. The V gene's germline CDR1 is SGHRS and CDR2 YFSETQ. Losses at the gene ends were 1 base for V and 5 bases for J; bases not matched to a gene: 11. Written as DNA, the CDR3 is TGCGCCAGCAGCTTGTTCGTTTCCGGACAGGGTAACGAGCAGTACTTC. This encodes CASSLFVSGQGNEQYF.

The sample holds many counts of this clonotype. The chain employs TRBV9 and TRBJ2-7; D might be TRBD2 (7 bases). The germline V and J ends were trimmed by 0 bases and 5 bases, with 15 bases remaining between them. CDR1 is SGDLS and CDR2 is YYNGEE in the germline V gene. The CDR3 spans 15 residues. Here the CDR3 DNA reads TGTGCCAGCAGCGTAGGGGGGGGGGGCGGCAACGAGCAGTACTTC. This codes for CASSVGGGGGNEQYF.

The rearrangement joins TRBV5-4 to TRBJ2-2; TRBD2 aligns across 11 bases. CDR1 and CDR2 (germline): SGHNT, YYREEE (reference sequence). V was clipped by 3 bases and J by 5 bases; unmatched bases: 6. The CDR3 consists of 16 residues. The CDR3 reads CASSSLSGGATGELFF. CDR3 coding DNA: TGTGCCAGCAGCTCACTTAGCGGGGGGGCGACCGGGGAGCTGTTTTTT.

This clonotype has a count of ten or more. The chain is built from TRBV7-9 and TRBJ2-1; 9 bases line up with TRBD1. Trimming removed 7 bases from V and 9 bases from J; junction bases left unmatched: 7. From germline, CDR1 is SEHNR and CDR2 FQNEAQ (reference sequence). The CDR3 sequence is 13 residues long. CDR3 loop: CASTLMGQGEQFF. CDR3 nucleotide sequence: TGTGCCAGCACCTTGATGGGACAGGGTGAGCAGTTCTTC.

The sample holds many counts of this clonotype. V and J are TRBV20-1 and TRBJ2-7, with D perhaps matching TRBD1 or TRBD2 (5 bases each). This CDR3 has 14 residues. With 0 bases removed from V and 6 bases from J, the gap between germline ends came to 15 bases. Germline V lookup: CDR1 DFQATT, CDR2 SNEGSKA (reference sequence). Written as DNA, the CDR3 is TGCAGTGCTAGAGAACTGGGACCCTCGGGCGAGCAGTACTTC. Translated, it gives CSARELGPSGEQYF.

A word on this clonotype: Relative to the germline gene, one junction end is altered; a read error may explain this. V gene TRBV4-1 combines with J gene TRBJ1-3; no definite D call. The CDR3 runs to 12 residues. Per the germline V gene, CDR1 is MGHRA and CDR2 is YSYEKL. CDR3 nucleotides: TGCGCCAGCGGCCATTCCTGGAACACCATATATTTT. It codes for CASGHSWNTIYF.

As concerns this clonotype: A much larger clone differs from this one at a single base, so this may be a read error. The J gene is TRBJ2-3, the V gene TRBV11-2, with 7 bases identical to TRBD2. Trimming removed 5 bases from V and 1 base from J; junction bases left unmatched: 6. Germline loops: CDR1 SGHAT, CDR2 FQNNGV. The CDR3 extends over 15 amino acids. This chain's CDR3 is CASSRERGCTDTQYF. The DNA of the CDR3 is TGTGCCAGCAGCCGAGAGCGGGGCTGCACAGATACGCAGTATTTT.

This clonotype showed up many times. The rearrangement links TRBV24-1 to TRBJ1-5, with D perhaps matching TRBD1 (5 bases). This CDR3 is 14 amino acids long. V was cut by 4 bases and J by 1 base, with 7 bases left in between. Germline assignment: CDR1 KGHDR and CDR2 SFDVKD. CDR3 residues: CATSDRDSNQPQHF. In nucleotides, the CDR3 is TGTGCCACCAGTGACCGGGACAGCAATCAGCCCCAGCATTTT.

This clonotype was seen many times. The chain employs TRBV9 and TRBJ2-3; D ambiguous. The CDR3 contains 15 residues. V dropped 4 bases and J dropped 2 bases, with 14 bases sitting between them. Germline-derived CDR1 and CDR2 are SGDLS and YYNGEE. DNA for the CDR3: TGTGCCAGCAGCCCCCAGGCAGCGATCACAGATACGCAGTATTTT. Encoded protein: CASSPQAAITDTQYF.

The CDR3 region has the DNA TGTGCCAGCAGCGCCGAAATCGGGACGAACACTGAAGCTTTCTTT. Encoded protein: CASSAEIGTNTEAFF. V usage is TRBV12-3 or TRBV12-4 and J usage is TRBJ1-1; tentative D call: TRBD1 (5 bases). This CDR3 comprises 15 residues. V was trimmed by 6 bases and J by 1 base, leaving 15 bases between them.

This clonotype was observed many times. J is TRBJ2-1 and V is TRBV4-1; weak D call: TRBD1 (5 bases). The length of the CDR3 is 15 residues. Per the germline V gene, CDR1 is MGHRA and CDR2 is YSYEKL. V shed 2 bases and J shed 1 base, with 9 bases lying between them. CDR3 protein: CASSQYTGSYNEQFF. The CDR3 DNA reads TGCGCCAGCAGCCAATACACAGGATCCTACAATGAGCAGTTCTTC.

This clonotype occurred many times. The V and J genes are TRBV19 and TRBJ1-4; a possible D gene is TRBD1 (6 bases). Germline CDR1 is LNHDA and CDR2 is SQIVND (reference sequence). The CDR3 has 16 residues. V lost 5 bases to trimming and J lost 8 bases, with 21 bases between them. CDR3 sequence reads: CASSPRAAGDREKLFF. CDR3 in DNA: TGTGCCAGTAGTCCCCGGGCGGCAGGGGATAGGGAAAAACTGTTTTTT.

This clonotype came up many times. The V and J genes are TRBV6-1 and TRBJ1-2; 10 nucleotides align to TRBD1. Germline V CDR1 and CDR2: MNHNS, SASEGT. With 6 bases clipped from V and 5 bases from J, the junction kept 6 bases outside the gene matches. The CDR3 spans 14 residues. This CDR3 is CASRTGGQGYGYTF. The CDR3 region has the DNA TGTGCCAGCAGGACAGGGGGCCAGGGTTATGGCTACACCTTC.

This chain links TRBV7-9 with TRBJ1-4, with 9 bases aligning to TRBD1. Per germline, CDR1 SEHNR and CDR2 FQNEAQ (reference sequence). The CDR3 runs 15 residues. Trimming removed 5 bases from V and 7 bases from J; junction bases left unmatched: 8. The CDR3 is CASSAGTGRGEKLFF. The CDR3 DNA follows: TGTGCCAGCAGCGCCGGGACAGGGAGGGGTGAAAAACTGTTTTTT.

This clonotype was counted ten times or more. The rearrangement uses TRBV5-6 and TRBJ2-5, with D tentatively TRBD2 (6 bases). With 3 bases removed from V and 2 bases from J, the gap between germline ends came to 8 bases. The CDR3 totals 13 residues. CDR1 is SGHDT and CDR2 is YYEEEE in the germline V gene. CDR3 loop: CASSWGLQETQYF. The CDR3 nucleotides are TGTGCCAGCAGCTGGGGACTTCAAGAGACCCAGTACTTC.

Worth noting for this clonotype: Given a much more abundant clone one base away, this may be a read error. V and J are TRBV20-1 and TRBJ2-2; TRBD2 matches 12 bases. The CDR3 extends over 15 amino acids. Germline V CDR1 and CDR2: DFQATT, SNEGSKA (reference sequence). The V and J ends lost 5 bases and 7 bases, in that order; junction bases with no gene match: 8. CDR3 sequence (DNA): TGCAGTGCTGGGTCGCTAGCGGGAGGGGTCGGGGAGCTGTTTTTT. Translated: CSAGSLAGGVGELFF.

This clonotype was observed at least ten times. The chain links TRBV15 to TRBJ2-7, with unresolved D. V dropped 4 bases and J dropped 3 bases, with 16 bases sitting between them. The germline CDR1 and CDR2 sequences are LNHNV and YYDKDF (reference sequence). CDR3 length: 15 amino acids. The chain's CDR3 is CATSTPPPNIYEQYF. The CDR3 DNA sequence: TGTGCCACCAGCACCCCACCTCCAAACATCTACGAGCAGTACTTC.

This clonotype came up many times. The V call is TRBV5-8, the J call TRBJ2-3; D perhaps matches TRBD2 (6 bases). The CDR3 runs 14 residues. Germline CDR1 reads SGHTS; CDR2 reads YDEGEE. Trimming removed 4 bases from V and 1 base from J, with 10 bases in between. CDR3 sequence: CASSLGEGTDTQYF. In DNA form, the CDR3 reads TGTGCCAGCAGCCTCGGGGAGGGCACAGATACGCAGTATTTT. Full variable domain (rest looked up from reference TRBV5-8 and TRBJ2-3): EAGVTQSPTHLIKTRGQQATLRCSPISGHTSVYWYQQALGLGLQFLLWYDEGEERNRGNFPPRFSGRQFPNYSSELNVNALELEDSALYLCASSLGEGTDTQYFGPGTRLTVL.

Ten or more counts support this clonotype. This rearrangement joins TRBV5-8 to TRBJ2-3, with 7 bases identical to TRBD2. The CDR3 totals 17 residues. Trimming cost V 9 bases and J 4 bases; bases outside gene matches: 20. Germline loops: CDR1 SGHTS, CDR2 YDEGEE. The CDR3 reads CATYGGIGAVVADTQYF. The CDR3 nucleotides are TGTGCCACCTACGGGGGGATTGGGGCCGTAGTGGCAGATACGCAGTATTTT.

The V and J genes are TRBV11-2 and TRBJ1-5; TRBD1 agrees at 10 bases. CDR1 and CDR2 from the germline V gene are SGHAT and FQNNGV. With 6 bases clipped from V and 3 bases from J, the junction kept 5 bases outside the gene matches. CDR3 length equals 15 residues. The CDR3, as DNA: TGTGCCAGCAGTCGGACAGGGGGGATCAATCAGCCCCAGCATTTT. Protein product: CASSRTGGINQPQHF.

This clonotype was seen repeatedly, ten times or more. The chain joins TRBV5-1 to TRBJ1-2; 7 nucleotides line up with TRBD1. The V segment lost 7 bases and the J segment 3 bases; nucleotides outside the gene matches: 6. Germline CDR1 SGHRS, CDR2 YFSETQ. This CDR3 region has 13 residues. Here the CDR3 DNA reads TGCGCCAGCGGTGCCGGGACAGACTATGGCTACACCTTC. This sequence encodes CASGAGTDYGYTF.

This clonotype was seen at least ten times. The chain carries TRBV10-3 and TRBJ1-2; TRBD1 might be the D (6 bases). The CDR3 is 14 residues long. The germline V and J ends were trimmed by 2 bases and 6 bases, with 13 bases remaining between them. Germline assignment: CDR1 ENHRY and CDR2 SYGVKD. The CDR3 DNA is TGTGCCATCAGTGAGCCGGACAGAGGGAATGGCTACACCTTC. This encodes CAISEPDRGNGYTF.

This clonotype was seen ten or more times. The CDR3 DNA follows: TGCGCCAGCTTCGCAGCGGGGGGAGTCGAGCAGTACTTC. Protein: CASFAAGGVEQYF. The chain is built from TRBV5-1 and TRBJ2-7; TRBD2 aligns across 9 bases. The CDR3 spans 13 residues. V shed 7 bases and J 6 bases; nucleotides not matched to a gene: 8. CDR1 and CDR2 (germline): SGHRS, YFSETQ. Combining the CDR3 with reference TRBV5-1 and TRBJ2-7 gives the whole variable domain KAGVTQTPRYLIKTRGQQVTLSCSPISGHRSVSWYQQTPGQGLQFLFEYFSETQRNKGNFPGRFSGRQFSNSRSEMNVSTLELGDSALYLCASFAAGGVEQYFGPGTRLTVT.

This clonotype was found many times. The chain employs TRBV7-9 and TRBJ1-2, with D perhaps TRBD1 (6 bases). Trimming took off 4 bases at V and 8 bases at J, with 23 bases between the two ends. Per the germline V gene, CDR1 is SEHNR and CDR2 is FQNEAQ (reference sequence). The CDR3 loop spans 16 amino acids. The CDR3 DNA sequence: TGTGCCAGCAGCTCCGGAGGAGGGGGATTACTCGGCGGCTACACCTTC. This gives the protein CASSSGGGGLLGGYTF.

This clonotype was observed many times. The chain carries TRBV5-1 and TRBJ1-4; no clear D. The CDR3 has 15 residues. The germline V gene encodes CDR1 SGHRS and CDR2 YFSETQ. V dropped 4 bases and J dropped 0 bases, with 10 bases sitting between them. As DNA, the CDR3 is TGCGCCAGCAGCCGAAGTGATGCAACTAATGAAAAACTGTTTTTT. This gives the protein CASSRSDATNEKLFF.

In this sample, this clonotype turned up many times. V and J are TRBV6-1 and TRBJ2-3; 7 bases map to TRBD1. Germline values: CDR1 MNHNS, CDR2 SASEGT. This CDR3 has 14 amino acids. V was pared by 9 bases and J by 0 bases, with 6 bases of the junction left unmatched. The CDR3 region has the DNA TGTGCCAGTTCTCTGACAGGGAGCACAGATACGCAGTATTTT. It specifies CASSLTGSTDTQYF.

This clonotype was detected a few times. This may arise from a read error, as a much more abundant clone is one base away. The V gene is TRBV9, the J gene TRBJ2-1, with TRBD2 as a possible D gene (7 bases). V was cut by 3 bases and J by 6 bases, with 28 bases left in between. Germline V gene sequence: CDR1 SGDLS, CDR2 YYNGEE. The CDR3 is 19 residues long. CDR3 DNA: TGTGCCAGCAGCGCCGAGGGCCGGGGGGCTAGACGGGGACTCAATGAGCAGTTCTTC. Encoded protein: CASSAEGRGARRGLNEQFF. The complete variable domain, with remaining parts taken from reference TRBV9 and TRBJ2-1, reads DSGVTQTPKHLITATGQRVTLRCSPRSGDLSVYWYQQSLDQGLQFLIQYYNGEERAKGNILERFSAQQFPDLHSELNLSSLELGDSALYFCASSAEGRGARRGLNEQFFGPGTRLTVL.

The V gene is TRBV28, the J gene TRBJ2-3, with TRBD2 identical over 10 bases. Germline V gene data show CDR1 as MDHEN and CDR2 as SYDVKM. This CDR3 region has 17 residues. V lost 4 bases to trimming and J lost 2 bases; unmatched junction nucleotides: 9. CDR3 in amino acids: CASSSTSGLEPTDTQYF. The CDR3 DNA follows: TGTGCCAGCAGTTCGACTAGCGGGTTAGAACCCACAGATACGCAGTATTTT.